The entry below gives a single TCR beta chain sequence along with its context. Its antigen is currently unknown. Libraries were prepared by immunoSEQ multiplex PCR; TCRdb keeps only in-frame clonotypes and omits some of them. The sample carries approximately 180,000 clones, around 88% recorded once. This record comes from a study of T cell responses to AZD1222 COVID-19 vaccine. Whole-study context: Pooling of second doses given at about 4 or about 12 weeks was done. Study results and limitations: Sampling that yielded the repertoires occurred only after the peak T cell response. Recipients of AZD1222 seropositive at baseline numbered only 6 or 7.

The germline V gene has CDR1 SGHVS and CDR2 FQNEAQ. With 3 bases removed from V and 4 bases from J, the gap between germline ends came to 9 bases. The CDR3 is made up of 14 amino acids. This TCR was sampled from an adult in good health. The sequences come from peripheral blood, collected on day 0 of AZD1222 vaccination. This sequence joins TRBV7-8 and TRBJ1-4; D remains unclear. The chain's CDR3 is CASSLDLDNEKLFF. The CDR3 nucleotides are TGTGCCAGCAGCTTGGACCTAGATAATGAAAAACTGTTTTTT.